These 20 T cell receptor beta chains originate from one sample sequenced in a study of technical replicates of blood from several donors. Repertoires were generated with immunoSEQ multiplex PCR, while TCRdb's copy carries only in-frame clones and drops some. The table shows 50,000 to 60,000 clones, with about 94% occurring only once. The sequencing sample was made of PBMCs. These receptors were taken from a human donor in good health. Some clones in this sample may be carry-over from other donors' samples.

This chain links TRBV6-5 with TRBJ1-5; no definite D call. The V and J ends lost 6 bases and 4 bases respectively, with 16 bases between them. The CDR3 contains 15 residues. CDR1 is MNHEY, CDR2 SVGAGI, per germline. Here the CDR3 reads CASREGFGVNQPQHF. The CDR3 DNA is TGTGCCAGCAGGGAGGGATTCGGAGTTAATCAGCCCCAGCATTTT.

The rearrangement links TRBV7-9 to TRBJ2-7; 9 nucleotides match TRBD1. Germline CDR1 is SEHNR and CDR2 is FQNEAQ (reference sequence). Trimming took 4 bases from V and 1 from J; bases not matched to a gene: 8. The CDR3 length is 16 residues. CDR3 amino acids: CASSSRQGGGSYEQYF. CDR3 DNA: TGTGCCAGCAGCTCCCGACAGGGGGGAGGATCCTACGAGCAGTACTTC. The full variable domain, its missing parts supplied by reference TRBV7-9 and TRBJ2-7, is DTGVSQNPRHKITKRGQNVTFRCDPISEHNRLYWYRQTLGQGPEFLTYFQNEAQLEKSRLLSDRFSAERPKGSFSTLEIQRTEQGDSAMYLCASSSRQGGGSYEQYFGPGTRLTVT.

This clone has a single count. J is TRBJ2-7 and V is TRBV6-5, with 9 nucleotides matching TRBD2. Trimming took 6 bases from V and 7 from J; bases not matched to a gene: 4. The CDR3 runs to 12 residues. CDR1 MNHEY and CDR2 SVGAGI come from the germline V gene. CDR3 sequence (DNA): TGTGCCAGCAGCACAACTAGCGGGGAGCAGTACTTC. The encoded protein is CASSTTSGEQYF.

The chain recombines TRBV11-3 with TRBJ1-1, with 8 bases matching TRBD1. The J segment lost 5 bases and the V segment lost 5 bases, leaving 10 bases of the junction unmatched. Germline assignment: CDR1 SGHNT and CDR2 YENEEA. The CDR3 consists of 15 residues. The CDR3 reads CASSPRGRIRTEAFF. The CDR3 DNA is TGTGCCAGCAGCCCCAGGGGGCGCATTAGAACTGAAGCTTTCTTT.

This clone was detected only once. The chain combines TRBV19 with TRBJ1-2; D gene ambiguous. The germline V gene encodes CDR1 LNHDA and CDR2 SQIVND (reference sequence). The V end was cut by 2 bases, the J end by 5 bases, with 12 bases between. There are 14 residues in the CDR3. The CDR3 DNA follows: TGTGCCAGTAGTATAAATCCAGGAATATATGGCTACACCTTC. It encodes CASSINPGIYGYTF.

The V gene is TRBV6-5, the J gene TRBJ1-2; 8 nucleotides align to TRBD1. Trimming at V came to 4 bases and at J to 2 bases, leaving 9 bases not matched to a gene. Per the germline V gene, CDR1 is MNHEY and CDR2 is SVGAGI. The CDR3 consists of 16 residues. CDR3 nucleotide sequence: TGTGCCAGCAGTTCACCGCGGACAGGGAGGAACTATGGCTACACCTTC. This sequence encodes CASSSPRTGRNYGYTF.

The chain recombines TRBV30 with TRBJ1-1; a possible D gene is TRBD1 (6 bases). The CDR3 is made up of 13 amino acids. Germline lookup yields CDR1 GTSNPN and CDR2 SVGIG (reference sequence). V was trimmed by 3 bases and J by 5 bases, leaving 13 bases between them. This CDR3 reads CAWRQKGGTEAFF. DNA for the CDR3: TGTGCCTGGAGGCAAAAGGGGGGGACTGAAGCTTTCTTT.

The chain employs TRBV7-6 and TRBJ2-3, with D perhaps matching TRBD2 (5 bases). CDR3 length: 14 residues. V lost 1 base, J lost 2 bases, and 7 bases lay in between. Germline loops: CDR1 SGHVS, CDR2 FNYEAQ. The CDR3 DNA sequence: TGTGCCAGCAGCTTAGGACTAAACACAGATACGCAGTATTTT. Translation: CASSLGLNTDTQYF.

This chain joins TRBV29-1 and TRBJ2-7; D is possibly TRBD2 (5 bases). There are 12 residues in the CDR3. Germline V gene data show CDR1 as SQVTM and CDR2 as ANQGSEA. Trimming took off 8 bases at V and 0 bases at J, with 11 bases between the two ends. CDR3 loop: CSTGRDSYEQYF. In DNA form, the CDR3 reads TGCAGCACTGGACGGGACTCCTACGAGCAGTACTTC.

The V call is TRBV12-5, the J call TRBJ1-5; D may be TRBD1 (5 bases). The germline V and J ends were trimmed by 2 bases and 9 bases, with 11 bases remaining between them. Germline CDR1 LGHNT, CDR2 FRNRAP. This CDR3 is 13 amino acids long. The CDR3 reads CASGLPPGGPQHF. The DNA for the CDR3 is TGTGCTAGTGGTTTGCCCCCCGGGGGGCCCCAGCATTTT.

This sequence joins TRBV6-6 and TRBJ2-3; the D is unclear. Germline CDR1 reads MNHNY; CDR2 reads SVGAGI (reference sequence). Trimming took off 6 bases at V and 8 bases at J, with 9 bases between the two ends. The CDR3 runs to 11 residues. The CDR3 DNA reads TGTGCCAGCAGCCCCTCGGGTACGCAGTATTTT. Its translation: CASSPSGTQYF.

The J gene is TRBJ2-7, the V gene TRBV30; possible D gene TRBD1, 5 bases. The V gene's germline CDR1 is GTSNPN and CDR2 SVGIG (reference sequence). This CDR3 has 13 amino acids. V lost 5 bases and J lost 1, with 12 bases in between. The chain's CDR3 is CAWAWGGSYEQYF. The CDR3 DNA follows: TGTGCCTGGGCATGGGGCGGTTCCTACGAGCAGTACTTC.

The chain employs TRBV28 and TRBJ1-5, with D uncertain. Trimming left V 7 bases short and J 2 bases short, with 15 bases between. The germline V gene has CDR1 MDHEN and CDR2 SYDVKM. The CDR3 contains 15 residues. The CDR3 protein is CASTVAPWGNQPQHF. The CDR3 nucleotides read TGTGCCAGCACCGTAGCGCCCTGGGGCAATCAGCCCCAGCATTTT.

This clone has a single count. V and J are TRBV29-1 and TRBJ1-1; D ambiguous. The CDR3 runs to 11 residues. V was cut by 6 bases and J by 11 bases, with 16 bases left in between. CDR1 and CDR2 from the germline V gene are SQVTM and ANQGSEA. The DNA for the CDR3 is TGCAGCGTGATGGCAGGATTTCTTGCTTTCTTT. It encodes CSVMAGFLAFF.

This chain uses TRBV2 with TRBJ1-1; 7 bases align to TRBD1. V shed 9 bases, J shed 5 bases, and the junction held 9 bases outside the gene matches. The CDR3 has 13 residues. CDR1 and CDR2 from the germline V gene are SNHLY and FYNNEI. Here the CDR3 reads CARQTGSSTEAFF. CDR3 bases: TGTGCCAGACAGACAGGGTCCTCTACTGAAGCTTTCTTT.

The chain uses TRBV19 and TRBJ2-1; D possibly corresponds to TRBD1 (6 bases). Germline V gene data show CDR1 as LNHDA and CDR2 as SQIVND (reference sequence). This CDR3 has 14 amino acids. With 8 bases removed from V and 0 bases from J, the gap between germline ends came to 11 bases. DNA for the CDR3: TGTGCCAGTGCAGAACAGGGCTCCTACAATGAGCAGTTCTTC. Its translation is CASAEQGSYNEQFF.

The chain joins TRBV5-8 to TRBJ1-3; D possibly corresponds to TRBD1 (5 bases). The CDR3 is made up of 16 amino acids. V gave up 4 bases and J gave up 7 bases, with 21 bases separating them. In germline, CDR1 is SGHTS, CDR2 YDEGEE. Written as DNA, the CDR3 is TGTGCCAGCAGCAGACCGACAGAGGTGGTTCGGAACACCATATATTTT. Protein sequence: CASSRPTEVVRNTIYF.

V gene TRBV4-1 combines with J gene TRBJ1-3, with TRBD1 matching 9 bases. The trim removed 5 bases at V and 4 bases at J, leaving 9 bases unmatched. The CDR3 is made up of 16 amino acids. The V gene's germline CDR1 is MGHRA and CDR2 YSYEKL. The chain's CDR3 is CASSSRDRVGGNTIYF. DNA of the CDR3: TGCGCCAGCAGCTCCCGGGACAGGGTGGGGGGAAACACCATATATTTT.

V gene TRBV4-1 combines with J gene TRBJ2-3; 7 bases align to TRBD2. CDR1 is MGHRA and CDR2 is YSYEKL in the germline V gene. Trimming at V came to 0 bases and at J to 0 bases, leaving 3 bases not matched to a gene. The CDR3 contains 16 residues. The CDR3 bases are TGCGCCAGCAGCCAAGAAGGCGGGGGTAGCACAGATACGCAGTATTTT. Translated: CASSQEGGGSTDTQYF.

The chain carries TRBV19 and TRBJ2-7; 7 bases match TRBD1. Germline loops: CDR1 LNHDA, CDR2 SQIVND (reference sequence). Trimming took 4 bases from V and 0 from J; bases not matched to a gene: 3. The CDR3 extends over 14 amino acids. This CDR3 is CASSNDRASYEQYF. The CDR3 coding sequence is TGTGCCAGTAGTAACGACAGGGCCTCCTACGAGCAGTACTTC.